The 4 T cell receptor beta chains below come from one sample, sequenced in a study of identical twins. One entry per CDR3 protein, called by TCRdb with MiXCR from the 5' RACE reads. This sample has some 790,000 distinct CDR3 sequences, with approximately 18% found just once. This sample also belongs to another study, concerning T cells expressing NK-cell markers.

Sequenced sample: PBMCs. These receptors were collected from a woman between 18 and 30 years old in good health.

This clonotype has a handful of counts. The rearrangement joins TRBV9 to TRBJ1-2, with D perhaps TRBD1 (5 bases). This CDR3 spans 14 amino acids. CDR1 and CDR2 from the germline V gene are SGDLS and YYNGEE. With 3 bases removed from V and 8 bases from J, the gap between germline ends came to 17 bases. CDR3 amino acids: CASSALSGPSGYTF. The CDR3 nucleotides are TGTGCCAGCAGCGCTTTGTCAGGGCCGAGCGGCTACACCTTC.

The CDR3 coding sequence is TGTGCCATCAGTTCGGTAGCGGGGGAGCAGTACTTC. Residues: CAISSVAGEQYF. The chain links TRBV10-3 to TRBJ2-7; 8 bases agree with TRBD2. Germline values: CDR1 ENHRY, CDR2 SYGVKD. Germline trimming cut 5 bases from V and 7 bases from J; bases unmatched to any gene: 4. This CDR3 spans 12 amino acids.

This clonotype was seen a handful of times. The V and J genes are TRBV20-1 and TRBJ1-6; D is ambiguous. Deletions cut 1 base from V and 5 bases from J, with 9 bases between. This CDR3 is built from 14 residues. The germline gives CDR1 DFQATT, CDR2 SNEGSKA (reference sequence). CDR3 in amino acids: CSARGPANNSPLHF. The CDR3 region has the DNA TGCAGTGCTAGAGGGCCAGCTAATAATTCACCCCTCCACTTT.

Ten or more counts support this clonotype. The chain couples TRBV20-1 to TRBJ2-5; D is uncertain. CDR3 length equals 10 residues. Germline CDR1 and CDR2: DFQATT and SNEGSKA (reference sequence). Trimming shortened V by 6 bases and J by 2 bases, and 4 bases separated the two germline ends. The CDR3 loop reads CSAEQETQYF. CDR3 in DNA: TGCAGTGCAGAACAAGAGACCCAGTACTTC.